These T cell receptor beta chains were read from a single sample in a study of technical replicates of blood from several donors. Here immunoSEQ multiplex PCR was the method, and the copy in TCRdb shows in-frame clones only, minus some. Of some 80,000 clones in the sample, about 94% are singletons; the top ten hold under 0.4%. The sequencing input was T cells isolated from PBMCs. These receptors all come from a human donor in good health. CDR3s include the opening cysteine and the closing phenylalanine or tryptophan. A D gene is named only where the DNA matches it firmly. Size tells how often a clone was seen (once, few, many) or the class of an expanded clone, and some rows leave it out.

J gene: TRBJ1-2
clone size: .
V gene: TRBV27
D gene: .
CDR3 DNA: TGTGCCAGCAGTTTCAAGGGAGACGGTGGCTACACCTTC
CDR3 protein: CASSFKGDGGYTF

J gene: TRBJ2-1
clone size: .
V gene: TRBV28
D gene: .
CDR3 DNA: TGTGCCAGCAGTTTGCTACCGGGCAATGAGCAGTTCTTC
CDR3 protein: CASSLLPGNEQFF

J gene: TRBJ1-1
clone size: .
V gene: TRBV15
D gene: .
CDR3 DNA: TGTGCCACCAGCAGAGGGTTGCAGGGTTGGAACACTGAAGCTTTCTTT
CDR3 protein: CATSRGLQGWNTEAFF

J gene: TRBJ2-7
clone size: .
V gene: TRBV20-1
D gene: TRBD2
CDR3 DNA: TGCAGTGCTGGGGGGGCCTACGAGCAGTACTTC
CDR3 protein: CSAGGAYEQYF

J gene: TRBJ2-1
clone size: .
V gene: TRBV6-5
D gene: TRBD1
CDR3 DNA: TGTGCCAGCAGTCAGGGGGCAGAGCAGTTCTTC
CDR3 protein: CASSQGAEQFF

J gene: TRBJ2-3
clone size: once
V gene: TRBV9
D gene: .
CDR3 DNA: TGTGCCAGCAGCGTAGTTCGGGGGGCGCTGACAGATACGCAGTATTTT
CDR3 protein: CASSVVRGALTDTQYF

J gene: TRBJ2-7
clone size: .
V gene: TRBV6-1
D gene: .
CDR3 DNA: TGTGCCAGCAGGGCAGACAGCTCCTACGAGCAGTACTTC
CDR3 protein: CASRADSSYEQYF

J gene: TRBJ1-1
clone size: .
V gene: TRBV15
D gene: .
CDR3 DNA: TGTGCCACCAGCAGAGTAGGAGGCCAAGAAGCTTTCTTT
CDR3 protein: CATSRVGGQEAFF

J gene: TRBJ2-1
clone size: .
V gene: TRBV27
D gene: .
CDR3 DNA: TGTGCCAGCAGTTTAGCGGGGGCGATCCGTGAGCAGTTCTTC
CDR3 protein: CASSLAGAIREQFF

J gene: TRBJ2-7
clone size: .
V gene: TRBV27
D gene: TRBD1
CDR3 DNA: TGTGCCAGCAGTCCGGGACAGGGACCATACGAGCAGTACTTC
CDR3 protein: CASSPGQGPYEQYF

J gene: TRBJ2-2
clone size: .
V gene: TRBV6-1
D gene: .
CDR3 DNA: TGTGCCAGCAGTTTATTTACCGGGGAGCTGTTTTTT
CDR3 protein: CASSLFTGELFF

J gene: TRBJ2-7
clone size: .
V gene: TRBV11-2
D gene: .
CDR3 DNA: TGTGCCAGCAGCTTGGGCAGTTACGAGCAGTACTTC
CDR3 protein: CASSLGSYEQYF

J gene: TRBJ1-3
clone size: .
V gene: TRBV7-2
D gene: .
CDR3 DNA: TGTGCCAGCAGCCCTTATGGACTTGGAAACACCATATATTTT
CDR3 protein: CASSPYGLGNTIYF